This passage covers 28 T cell receptor beta chains from one sample sequenced in a study of cytomegalovirus exposure and HLA in healthy donors. In the PCR, 60 Vbeta and 13 Jbeta primers were used. Clones were read by immunoSEQ multiplex PCR, and TCRdb kept only the in-frame ones, dropping some. The sample data list over 55,000 clones. What was sequenced was PBMCs. Source of these receptors: a male donor in good health and CMV-seronegative.

The V gene is TRBV10-3, the J gene TRBJ2-3; tentative D call: TRBD2 (5 bases). The V gene lost 6 bases and the J gene lost 2 bases, with 15 bases spanning the gap. The CDR3 contains 15 residues. The germline V gene has CDR1 ENHRY and CDR2 SYGVKD. In DNA, the CDR3 is TGTGCCATCAGGGATCTGACTACGGCCACAGATACGCAGTATTTT. It encodes CAIRDLTTATDTQYF.

V usage is TRBV4-1 and J usage is TRBJ2-5; 14 bases align to TRBD2. V was clipped by 1 base and J by 5 bases; unmatched bases: 6. Germline assignment: CDR1 MGHRA and CDR2 YSYEKL. This CDR3 has 17 residues. The CDR3 nucleotides are TGCGCCAGCAGCCAAGTCGGACTAGCGGGGGGTCGGGAGACCCAGTACTTC. Encoded protein: CASSQVGLAGGRETQYF.

The CDR3 is CASSSQGNTEAFF. DNA of the CDR3: TGTGCCAGCAGCTCGCAGGGGAACACTGAAGCTTTCTTT. The chain uses TRBV7-2 and TRBJ1-1; D is perhaps TRBD1 (5 bases). In germline, CDR1 is SGHTA, CDR2 FQGNSA. The CDR3 covers 13 residues. Trimming took 4 bases from V and 1 from J, leaving 7 bases between them.

The chain has TRBV7-2 and TRBJ2-7; the match to TRBD1 covers 10 bases. The trim removed 5 bases at V and 3 bases at J, leaving 4 bases unmatched. Per the germline V gene, CDR1 is SGHTA and CDR2 is FQGNSA. The CDR3 covers 14 residues. CDR3 sequence (DNA): TGTGCCAGCAGCCCTGACAGGGGGCTCTACGAGCAGTACTTC. Residues: CASSPDRGLYEQYF.

The chain links TRBV30 to TRBJ1-2; no clear D gene. This CDR3 spans 16 amino acids. Germline-derived CDR1 and CDR2 are GTSNPN and SVGIG (reference sequence). V was pared by 0 bases and J by 7 bases, with 21 bases between. The CDR3: CAWSVLRSRLRPGYTF. CDR3 coding DNA: TGTGCCTGGAGTGTACTTCGATCCAGGCTCCGTCCTGGCTACACCTTC.

The CDR3 region is CASSLGVSSETQYF. In DNA, the CDR3 is TGTGCCAGCAGCTTAGGAGTTAGCTCGGAGACCCAGTACTTC. The chain joins TRBV11-3 to TRBJ2-5; D ambiguous. The CDR3 is made up of 14 amino acids. Germline V CDR1 and CDR2: SGHNT, YENEEA. The V and J ends lost 1 base and 5 bases respectively, with 11 bases between them.

The chain combines TRBV19 with TRBJ2-5; 13 positions match TRBD2. Near its end, the DNA agrees better with TRBJ2-7, so the J call may be wrong. The CDR3 runs 15 residues. Looked up from germline, CDR1 is LNHDA and CDR2 is SQIVND (reference sequence). The CDR3 sequence is CASSPGLAGSYEQYF. CDR3 nucleotides: TGTGCCAGTAGCCCGGGACTAGCGGGGTCCTACGAGCAGTACTTC.

J is TRBJ2-4 and V is TRBV6-7, with 7 bases identical to TRBD2. TRBV6-7 is an ORF, and what it does is uncertain. The CDR3 is 15 amino acids. V was clipped by 5 bases and J by 5 bases; unmatched bases: 9. The CDR3 protein is CASSPPGRGENIQYF. CDR3 DNA sequence: TGTGCCAGCAGTCCCCCGGGCCGGGGGGAAAACATTCAGTACTTC.

The gene calls are TRBV28 and TRBJ2-7; D not resolved. Germline lookup yields CDR1 MDHEN and CDR2 SYDVKM. This CDR3 spans 12 amino acids. V lost 3 bases, J lost 6 bases, and 9 bases lay in between. CDR3 protein: CASSFSSSEQYF. DNA of the CDR3: TGTGCCAGCAGTTTTAGTAGCTCCGAGCAGTACTTC.

The chain is built from TRBV5-1 and TRBJ2-6, with D possibly being TRBD1 (6 bases). Deletions cut 3 bases from V and 2 bases from J, with 9 bases between. This CDR3 region has 15 residues. Germline lookup yields CDR1 SGHRS and CDR2 YFSETQ. CDR3 in amino acids: CASSYRDTGANVLTF. The DNA for the CDR3 is TGCGCCAGCAGCTACAGGGATACTGGGGCCAACGTCCTGACTTTC.

The chain links TRBV21-1 to TRBJ1-5. TRBV21-1 is a recognized pseudogene. This CDR3 region has 14 residues. CDR3 protein: CAPSPGGSNQPQHF. The CDR3 bases are TGTGCCCCCAGCCCGGGGGGTAGCAATCAGCCCCAGCATTTT.

As for this clone: At one end the junction does not follow the germline gene, possibly because of a read error. This specimen includes other DNA sequences encoding the same CDR3. The chain uses TRBV5-1 and TRBJ1-6; 11 positions agree with TRBD1. In germline, CDR1 is SGHRS, CDR2 YFSETQ. The CDR3 contains 15 residues. The CDR3 loop is CASSMGQGEDSPLHF. CDR3 DNA sequence: TGCGCCAGCAGCATGGGACAGGGGGAGGATTCACCCCTACACTTT.

J is TRBJ2-1 and V is TRBV29-1, with D possibly TRBD1 on 6 matching bases. Trimming cost V 4 bases and J 2 bases, with 6 bases left between them. Germline V lookup: CDR1 SQVTM, CDR2 ANQGSEA. The CDR3 length is 12 residues. CDR3 sequence (DNA): TGCAGCGTTGGGGACACCTACAATGAGCAGTTCTTC. Its protein product is CSVGDTYNEQFF.

This chain uses TRBV19 with TRBJ2-3; TRBD1 agrees at 8 bases. Germline lookup yields CDR1 LNHDA and CDR2 SQIVND (reference sequence). J lost 3 bases, V lost 10 bases, and 9 bases had no gene match. This CDR3 is built from 14 residues. The CDR3 bases are TGTGCCACCTGGGGGGACAGGAGGACAGATACGCAGTATTTT. Translation gives CATWGDRRTDTQYF.

The chain joins TRBV5-6 to TRBJ1-6; maybe TRBD1 (6 bases). From germline, CDR1 is SGHDT and CDR2 YYEEEE. CDR3 length: 17 residues. Trimming pared 5 bases from V and 8 bases from J, leaving 23 bases between. CDR3 in amino acids: CASSYIGQSRLDSPLHF. DNA of the CDR3: TGTGCCAGCAGTTATATAGGACAGTCCCGTTTAGATTCACCCCTCCACTTT.

The V gene is TRBV7-9, the J gene TRBJ2-1; 9 bases map to TRBD2. With 2 bases clipped from V and 9 bases from J, the junction kept 8 bases outside the gene matches. From germline, CDR1 is SEHNR and CDR2 FQNEAQ (reference sequence). The CDR3 covers 15 residues. The CDR3 here is CASSLPGGRGAEQFF. CDR3 sequence (DNA): TGTGCCAGCAGCTTACCGGGCGGGAGGGGGGCTGAGCAGTTCTTC.

The rearrangement uses TRBV4-3 and TRBJ2-6; TRBD1 matches 8 bases. V lost 0 bases to trimming and J lost 1 base; unmatched junction nucleotides: 8. Germline V gives CDR1 LGHNA, CDR2 YSLEER. This CDR3 is built from 19 residues. CDR3 residues: CASSQDGAGGRSGANVLTF. The CDR3 nucleotides are TGCGCCAGCAGCCAAGATGGGGCAGGGGGCAGGTCTGGGGCCAACGTCCTGACTTTC.

The V and J genes are TRBV4-1 and TRBJ1-2, with D tentatively TRBD1 (6 bases). V was trimmed by 0 bases and J by 7 bases, leaving 9 bases between them. Germline CDR1 is MGHRA and CDR2 is YSYEKL. CDR3 size: 13 residues. The CDR3 bases are TGCGCCAGCAGCCAAGATCAGGGGTCTGGCTACACCTTC. Translating it yields CASSQDQGSGYTF.

The chain employs TRBV9 and TRBJ2-5, with D perhaps matching TRBD2 (5 bases). Trimming pared 0 bases from V and 3 bases from J, leaving 9 bases between. Germline V gives CDR1 SGDLS, CDR2 YYNGEE. This CDR3 is 14 amino acids long. CDR3 loop: CASSVGRWEETQYF. The CDR3 DNA sequence: TGTGCCAGCAGCGTAGGGAGGTGGGAAGAGACCCAGTACTTC.

The chain recombines TRBV18 with TRBJ2-3, with TRBD2 matching 9 bases. Germline V CDR1 and CDR2: KGHSH, LQKENI. V was pared by 3 bases and J by 1 base, with 5 bases of the junction left unmatched. This CDR3 has 16 residues. The CDR3 DNA reads as TGTGCCAGCTCACCGCGGATAGCGGGGGGCACAGATACGCAGTATTTT. Amino acids: CASSPRIAGGTDTQYF.

Remarks on this clone: Germline and junction disagree at one end, which may indicate a read error. The rearrangement joins TRBV29-1 to TRBJ2-1, with D perhaps TRBD2 (6 bases). Germline CDR1 and CDR2: SQVTM and ANQGSEA. The CDR3 has 17 amino acids. The DNA of the CDR3 is TGCAGCGTTGACCTCACGGGCCTAGCGAACTCCGACAATGAGCAGTTCTTC. Its protein product is CSVDLTGLANSDNEQFF.

The V gene is TRBV2, the J gene TRBJ1-5; maybe TRBD1 (5 bases). V was clipped by 2 bases and J by 12 bases, with 8 bases between them. The germline CDR1 and CDR2 sequences are SNHLY and FYNNEI. CDR3 length: 11 residues. This chain's CDR3 is CASSEQGSQHF. The CDR3 nucleotides read TGTGCCAGCAGTGAACAGGGAAGCCAGCATTTT.

The chain has TRBV5-1 and TRBJ2-3; 7 bases line up with TRBD2. Per germline, CDR1 SGHRS and CDR2 YFSETQ. CDR3 size: 15 residues. The V segment lost 3 bases and the J segment 0 bases; nucleotides outside the gene matches: 4. CDR3 sequence: CASSWGGASTDTQYF. CDR3 in DNA: TGCGCCAGCAGCTGGGGAGGGGCTAGCACAGATACGCAGTATTTT.

DNA for the CDR3: TGTGCCAGCAGTTACTCTCTAGCGGGAGGCGGCGAGCAGTACTTC. This codes for CASSYSLAGGGEQYF. V is TRBV6-5 and J is TRBJ2-7, with 11 positions matching TRBD2. CDR3 length: 15 residues. CDR1 is MNHEY and CDR2 is SVGAGI in the germline V gene. The junction had 4 bases not matched to a gene; V was cut back by 0 bases and J by 6 bases.

This rearrangement joins TRBV28 to TRBJ2-7, with 8 nucleotides matching TRBD2. This CDR3 contains 15 residues. Germline trimming cut 6 bases from V and 2 bases from J; bases unmatched to any gene: 9. CDR1 and CDR2 (germline): MDHEN, SYDVKM. CDR3 DNA: TGTGCCAGCAGGCATCAAGCGGGAGTTGCCTACGAGCAGTACTTC. Protein product: CASRHQAGVAYEQYF.

This chain joins TRBV18 and TRBJ1-1, with TRBD1 as a possible D gene (6 bases). The CDR3 covers 14 residues. Germline CDR1 and CDR2: KGHSH and LQKENI. Deletions cut 4 bases from V and 3 bases from J, with 12 bases between. The CDR3 spells CASSLGAGDTEAFF. The CDR3 DNA reads TGTGCCAGCTCACTGGGAGCAGGGGACACTGAAGCTTTCTTT. Full variable domain (outside the CDR3, taken from reference TRBV18 and TRBJ1-1): NAGVMQNPRHLVRRRGQEARLRCSPMKGHSHVYWYRQLPEEGLKFMVYLQKENIIDESGMPKERFSAEFPKEGPSILRIQQVVRGDSAAYFCASSLGAGDTEAFFGQGTRLTVV.

This rearrangement joins TRBV4-1 to TRBJ1-2; no clear D. Germline CDR1 and CDR2: MGHRA and YSYEKL. The CDR3 is made up of 15 amino acids. Trimming took off 1 base at V and 3 bases at J, with 12 bases between the two ends. The CDR3 sequence is CASSQVTRNDYGYTF. The CDR3, as DNA: TGCGCCAGCAGCCAAGTTACCAGGAACGACTATGGCTACACCTTC.

The chain carries TRBV29-1 and TRBJ1-2; 7 positions match TRBD1. The ends lost 4 bases at V and 9 bases at J; junction bases unmatched: 5. The CDR3 contains 11 residues. CDR1 and CDR2 (germline): SQVTM, ANQGSEA. This CDR3 is CSVGSQGSYTF. Here the CDR3 DNA reads TGCAGCGTTGGTTCACAGGGGAGCTACACCTTC. Complete variable domain (other parts from reference TRBV29-1 and TRBJ1-2): SAVISQKPSRDICQRGTSLTIQCQVDSQVTMMFWYRQQPGQSLTLIATANQGSEATYESGFVIDKFPISRPNLTFSTLTVSNMSPEDSSIYLCSVGSQGSYTFGSGTRLTVV.